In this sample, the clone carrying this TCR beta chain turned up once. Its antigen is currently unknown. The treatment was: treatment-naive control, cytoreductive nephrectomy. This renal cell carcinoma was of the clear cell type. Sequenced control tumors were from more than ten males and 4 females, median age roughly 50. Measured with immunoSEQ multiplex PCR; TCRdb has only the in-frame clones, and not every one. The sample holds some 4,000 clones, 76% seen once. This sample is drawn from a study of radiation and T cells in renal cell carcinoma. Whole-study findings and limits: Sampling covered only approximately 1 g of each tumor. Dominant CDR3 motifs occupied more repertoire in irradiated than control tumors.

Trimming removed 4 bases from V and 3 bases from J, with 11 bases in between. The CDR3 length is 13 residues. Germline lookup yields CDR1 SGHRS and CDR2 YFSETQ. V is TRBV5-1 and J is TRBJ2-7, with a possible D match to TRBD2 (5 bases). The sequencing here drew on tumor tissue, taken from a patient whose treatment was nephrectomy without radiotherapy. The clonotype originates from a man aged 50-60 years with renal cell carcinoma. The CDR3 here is CASSEAVNYEQYF. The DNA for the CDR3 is TGCGCCAGCAGCGAAGCGGTTAACTACGAGCAGTACTTC.